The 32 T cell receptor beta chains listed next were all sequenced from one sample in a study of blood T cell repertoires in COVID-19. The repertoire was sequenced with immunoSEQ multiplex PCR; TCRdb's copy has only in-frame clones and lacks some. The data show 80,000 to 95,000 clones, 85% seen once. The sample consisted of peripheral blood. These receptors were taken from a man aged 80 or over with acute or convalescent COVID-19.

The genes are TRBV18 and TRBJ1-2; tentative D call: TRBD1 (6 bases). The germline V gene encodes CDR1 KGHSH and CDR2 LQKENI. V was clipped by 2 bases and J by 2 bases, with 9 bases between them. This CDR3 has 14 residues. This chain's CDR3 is CASSPGTQNYGYTF. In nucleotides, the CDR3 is TGTGCCAGCTCACCAGGGACACAGAACTATGGCTACACCTTC.

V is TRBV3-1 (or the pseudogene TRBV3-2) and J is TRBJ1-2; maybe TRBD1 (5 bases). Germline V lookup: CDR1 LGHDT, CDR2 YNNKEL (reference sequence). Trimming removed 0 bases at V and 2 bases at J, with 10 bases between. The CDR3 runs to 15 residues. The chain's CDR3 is CASSQDQGLNYGYTF. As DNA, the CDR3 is TGTGCCAGCAGCCAAGATCAGGGCCTAAACTATGGCTACACCTTC.

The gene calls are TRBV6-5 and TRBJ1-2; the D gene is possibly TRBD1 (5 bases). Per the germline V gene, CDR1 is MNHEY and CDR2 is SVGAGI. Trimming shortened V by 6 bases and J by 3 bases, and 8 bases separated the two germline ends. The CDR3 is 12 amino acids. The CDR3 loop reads CASRTTDYGYTF. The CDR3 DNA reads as TGTGCCAGCAGAACGACAGACTATGGCTACACCTTC.

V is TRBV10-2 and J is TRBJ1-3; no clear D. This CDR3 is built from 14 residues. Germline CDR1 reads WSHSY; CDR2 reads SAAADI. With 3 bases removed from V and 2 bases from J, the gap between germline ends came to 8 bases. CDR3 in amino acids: CASSDLTAGNTIYF. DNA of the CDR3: TGCGCCAGCAGTGATCTCACGGCTGGAAACACCATATATTTT.

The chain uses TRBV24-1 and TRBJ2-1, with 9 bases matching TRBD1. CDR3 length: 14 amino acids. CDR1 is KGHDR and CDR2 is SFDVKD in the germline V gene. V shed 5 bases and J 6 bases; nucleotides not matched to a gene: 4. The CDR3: CATSGGQGSNEQFF. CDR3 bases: TGTGCCACCAGTGGCGGACAGGGGAGCAATGAGCAGTTCTTC.

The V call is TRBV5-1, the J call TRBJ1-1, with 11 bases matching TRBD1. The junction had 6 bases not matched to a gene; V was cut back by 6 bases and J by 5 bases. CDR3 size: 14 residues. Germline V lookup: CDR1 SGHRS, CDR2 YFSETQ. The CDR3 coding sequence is TGCGCCAGCACTTCCGGACAGGGGGCAACTGAAGCTTTCTTT. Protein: CASTSGQGATEAFF.

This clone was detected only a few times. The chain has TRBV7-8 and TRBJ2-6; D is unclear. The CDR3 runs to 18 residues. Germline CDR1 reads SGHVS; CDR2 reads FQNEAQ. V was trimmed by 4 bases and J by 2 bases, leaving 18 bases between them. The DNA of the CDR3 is TGTGCCAGCAGCTCCAGTACCGGGTGGTCTCCTGGGGCCAACGTCCTGACTTTC. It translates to CASSSSTGWSPGANVLTF.

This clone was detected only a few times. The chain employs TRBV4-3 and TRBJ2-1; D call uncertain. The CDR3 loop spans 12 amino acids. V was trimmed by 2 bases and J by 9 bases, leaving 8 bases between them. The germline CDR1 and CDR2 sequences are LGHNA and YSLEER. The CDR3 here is CASSQRGIEQFF. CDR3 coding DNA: TGCGCCAGCAGCCAAAGAGGTATTGAGCAGTTCTTC.

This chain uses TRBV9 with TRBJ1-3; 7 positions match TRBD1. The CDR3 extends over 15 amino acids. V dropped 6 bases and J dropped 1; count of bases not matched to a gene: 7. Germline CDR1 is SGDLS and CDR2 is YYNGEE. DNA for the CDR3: TGTGCCAGCACCGATACAGGGGCGTCTGGAAACACCATATATTTT. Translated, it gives CASTDTGASGNTIYF.

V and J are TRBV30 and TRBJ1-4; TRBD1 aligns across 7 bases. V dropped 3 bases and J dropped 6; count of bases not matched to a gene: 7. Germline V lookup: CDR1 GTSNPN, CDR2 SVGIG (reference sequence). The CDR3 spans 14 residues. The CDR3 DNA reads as TGTGCCTGGAGAAGGGGGCGCGGGTATGAAAAACTGTTTTTT. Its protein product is CAWRRGRGYEKLFF.

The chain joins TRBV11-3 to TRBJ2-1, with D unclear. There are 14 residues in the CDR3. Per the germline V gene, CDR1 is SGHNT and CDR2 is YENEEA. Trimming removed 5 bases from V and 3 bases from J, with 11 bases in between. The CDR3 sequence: CASSPSGIYNEQFF. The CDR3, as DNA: TGTGCCAGCAGCCCGTCAGGCATCTACAATGAGCAGTTCTTC.

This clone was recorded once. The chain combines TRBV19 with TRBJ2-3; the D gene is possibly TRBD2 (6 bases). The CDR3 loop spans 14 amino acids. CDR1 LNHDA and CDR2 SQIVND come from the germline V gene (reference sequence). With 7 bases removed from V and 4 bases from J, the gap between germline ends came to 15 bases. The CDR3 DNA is TGTGCCAGTAAGATCGGGACTGCAGCAGATACGCAGTATTTT. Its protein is CASKIGTAADTQYF.

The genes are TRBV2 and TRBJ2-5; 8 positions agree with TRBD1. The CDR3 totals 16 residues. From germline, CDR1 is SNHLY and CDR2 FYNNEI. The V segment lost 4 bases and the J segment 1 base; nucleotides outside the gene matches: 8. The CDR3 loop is CASSVGQGRFQETQYF. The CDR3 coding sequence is TGTGCCAGCAGTGTTGGACAGGGAAGGTTCCAAGAGACCCAGTACTTC. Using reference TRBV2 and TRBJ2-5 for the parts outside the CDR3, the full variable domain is EPEVTQTPSHQVTQMGQEVILRCVPISNHLYFYWYRQILGQKVEFLVSFYNNEISEKSEIFDDQFSVERPDGSNFTLKIRSTKLEDSAMYFCASSVGQGRFQETQYFGPGTRLLVL.

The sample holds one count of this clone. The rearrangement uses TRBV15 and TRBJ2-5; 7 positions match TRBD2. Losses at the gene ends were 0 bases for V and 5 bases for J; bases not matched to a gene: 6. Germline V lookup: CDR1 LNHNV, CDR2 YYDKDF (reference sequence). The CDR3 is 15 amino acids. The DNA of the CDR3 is TGTGCCACCAGCAGAGACGGGAAGGGAGGGGAGACCCAGTACTTC. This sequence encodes CATSRDGKGGETQYF. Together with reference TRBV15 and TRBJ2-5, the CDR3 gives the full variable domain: DAMVIQNPRYQVTQFGKPVTLSCSQTLNHNVMYWYQQKSSQAPKLLFHYYDKDFNNEADTPDNFQSRRPNTSFCFLDIRSPGLGDTAMYLCATSRDGKGGETQYFGPGTRLLVL.

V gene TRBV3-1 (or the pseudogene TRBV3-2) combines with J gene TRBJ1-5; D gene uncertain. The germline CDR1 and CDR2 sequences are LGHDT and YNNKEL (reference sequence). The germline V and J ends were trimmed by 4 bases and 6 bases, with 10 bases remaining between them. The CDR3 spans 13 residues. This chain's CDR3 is CASSLGSFQPQHF. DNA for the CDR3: TGTGCCAGCAGCCTAGGGAGTTTTCAGCCCCAGCATTTT.

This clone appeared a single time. CDR3 sequence reads: CASSQASSAAGTDTQYF. CDR3 nucleotides: TGTGCCAGCAGCCAAGCGAGCTCCGCCGCCGGCACAGATACGCAGTATTTT. V gene TRBV4-2 combines with J gene TRBJ2-3, with D hard to call. With 1 base removed from V and 1 base from J, the gap between germline ends came to 15 bases. CDR3 length equals 17 residues. Germline CDR1 reads LGHNA; CDR2 reads YNFKEQ.

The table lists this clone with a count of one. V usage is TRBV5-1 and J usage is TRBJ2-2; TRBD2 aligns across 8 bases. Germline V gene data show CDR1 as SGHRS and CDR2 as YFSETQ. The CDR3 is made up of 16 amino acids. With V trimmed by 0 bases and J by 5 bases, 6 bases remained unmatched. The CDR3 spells CASSLVGTSGTGELFF. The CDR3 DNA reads TGCGCCAGCAGCTTGGTCGGGACTAGTGGTACCGGGGAGCTGTTTTTT.

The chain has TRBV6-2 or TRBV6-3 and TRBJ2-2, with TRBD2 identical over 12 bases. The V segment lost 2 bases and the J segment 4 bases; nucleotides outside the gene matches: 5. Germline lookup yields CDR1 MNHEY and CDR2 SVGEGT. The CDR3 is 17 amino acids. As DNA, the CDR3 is TGTGCCAGCAGTTACCGACTAGCGGGAGTTGTCACCGGGGAGCTGTTTTTT. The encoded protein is CASSYRLAGVVTGELFF.

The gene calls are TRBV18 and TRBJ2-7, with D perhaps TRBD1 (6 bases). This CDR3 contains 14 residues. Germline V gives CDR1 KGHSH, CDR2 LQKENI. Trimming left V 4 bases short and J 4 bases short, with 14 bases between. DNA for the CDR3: TGTGCCAGCTCACTAACAGGGCTGGAATACGAGCAGTACTTC. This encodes CASSLTGLEYEQYF.

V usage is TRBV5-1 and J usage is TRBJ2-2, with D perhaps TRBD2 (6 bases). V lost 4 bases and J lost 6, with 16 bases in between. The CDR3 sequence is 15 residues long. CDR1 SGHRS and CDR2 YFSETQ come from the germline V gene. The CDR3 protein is CASSLHRREAGELFF. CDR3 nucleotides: TGCGCCAGCAGCCTACACCGAAGGGAGGCCGGGGAGCTGTTTTTT.

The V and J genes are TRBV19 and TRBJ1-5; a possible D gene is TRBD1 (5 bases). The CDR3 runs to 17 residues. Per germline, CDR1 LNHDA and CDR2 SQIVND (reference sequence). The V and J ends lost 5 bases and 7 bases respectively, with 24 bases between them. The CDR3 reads CASSSSPRMGGGQPQHF. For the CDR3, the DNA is TGTGCCAGTAGTTCATCCCCCCGGATGGGGGGTGGCCAGCCCCAGCATTTT.

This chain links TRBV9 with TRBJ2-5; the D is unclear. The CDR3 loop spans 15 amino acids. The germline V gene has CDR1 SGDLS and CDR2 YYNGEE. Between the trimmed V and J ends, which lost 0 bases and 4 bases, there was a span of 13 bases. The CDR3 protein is CASSVGGGLRETQYF. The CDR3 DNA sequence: TGTGCCAGCAGCGTAGGAGGTGGCCTCCGAGAGACCCAGTACTTC.

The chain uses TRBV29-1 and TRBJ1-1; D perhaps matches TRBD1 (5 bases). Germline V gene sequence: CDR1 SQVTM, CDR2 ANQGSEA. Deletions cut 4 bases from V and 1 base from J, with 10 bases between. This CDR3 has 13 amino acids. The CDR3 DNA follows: TGCAGCGTTGGGGCACAGGAGAACACTGAAGCTTTCTTT. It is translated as CSVGAQENTEAFF.

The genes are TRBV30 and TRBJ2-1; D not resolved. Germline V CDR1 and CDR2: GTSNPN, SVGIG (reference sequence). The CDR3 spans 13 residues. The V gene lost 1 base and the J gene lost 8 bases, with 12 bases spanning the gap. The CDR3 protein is CAWSAPQHDEQFF. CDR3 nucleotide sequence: TGTGCCTGGAGTGCCCCACAGCATGATGAGCAGTTCTTC.

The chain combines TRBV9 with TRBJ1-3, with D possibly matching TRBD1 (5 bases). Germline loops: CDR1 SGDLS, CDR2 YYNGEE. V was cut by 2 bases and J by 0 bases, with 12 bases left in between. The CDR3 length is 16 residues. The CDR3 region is CASSVVTGNSGNTIYF. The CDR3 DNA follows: TGTGCCAGCAGCGTTGTTACAGGCAACTCTGGAAACACCATATATTTT.

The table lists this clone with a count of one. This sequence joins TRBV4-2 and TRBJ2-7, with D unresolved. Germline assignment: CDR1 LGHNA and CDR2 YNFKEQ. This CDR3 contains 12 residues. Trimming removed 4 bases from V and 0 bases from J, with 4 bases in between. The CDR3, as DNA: TGTGCCAGCAGCCGGAGCTCCTACGAGCAGTACTTC. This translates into CASSRSSYEQYF.

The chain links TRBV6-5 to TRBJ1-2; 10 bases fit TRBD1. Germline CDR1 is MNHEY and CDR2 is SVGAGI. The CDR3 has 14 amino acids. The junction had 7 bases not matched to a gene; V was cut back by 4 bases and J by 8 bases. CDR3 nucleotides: TGTGCCAGCAGTTTAGGACAGGGGGGCGGAGGCTACACCTTC. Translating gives CASSLGQGGGGYTF.

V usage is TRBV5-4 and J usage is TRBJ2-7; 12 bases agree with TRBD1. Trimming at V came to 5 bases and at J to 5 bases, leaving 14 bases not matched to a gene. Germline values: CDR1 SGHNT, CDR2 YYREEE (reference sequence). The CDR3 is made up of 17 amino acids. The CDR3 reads CASSFSGTGGRLDEQYF. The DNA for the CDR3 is TGTGCCAGCAGTTTCTCCGGGACAGGGGGCCGTCTCGACGAGCAGTACTTC.

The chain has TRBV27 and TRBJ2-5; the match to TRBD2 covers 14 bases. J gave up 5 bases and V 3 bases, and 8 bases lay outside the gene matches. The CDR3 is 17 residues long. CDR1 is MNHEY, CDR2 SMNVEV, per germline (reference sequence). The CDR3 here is CASSFLGLAGGGETQYF. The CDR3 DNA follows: TGTGCCAGCAGTTTCCTCGGACTAGCGGGAGGAGGTGAGACCCAGTACTTC.

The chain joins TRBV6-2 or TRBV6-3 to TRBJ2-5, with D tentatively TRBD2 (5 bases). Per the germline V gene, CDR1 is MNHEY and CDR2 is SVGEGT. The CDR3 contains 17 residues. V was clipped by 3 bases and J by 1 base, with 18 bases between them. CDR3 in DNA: TGTGCCAGCAGTTATAAGGGAGTCAGAACTCCCCAAGAGACCCAGTACTTC. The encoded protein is CASSYKGVRTPQETQYF.

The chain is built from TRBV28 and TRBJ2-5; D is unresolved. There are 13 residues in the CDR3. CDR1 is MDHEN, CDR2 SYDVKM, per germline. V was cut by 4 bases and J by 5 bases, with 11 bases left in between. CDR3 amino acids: CASSYWAGETQYF. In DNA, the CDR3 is TGTGCCAGCAGTTACTGGGCTGGGGAGACCCAGTACTTC. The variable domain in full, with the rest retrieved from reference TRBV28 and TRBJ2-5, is DVKVTQSSRYLVKRTGEKVFLECVQDMDHENMFWYRQDPGLGLRLIYFSYDVKMKEKGDIPEGYSVSREKKERFSLILESASTNQTSMYLCASSYWAGETQYFGPGTRLLVL.

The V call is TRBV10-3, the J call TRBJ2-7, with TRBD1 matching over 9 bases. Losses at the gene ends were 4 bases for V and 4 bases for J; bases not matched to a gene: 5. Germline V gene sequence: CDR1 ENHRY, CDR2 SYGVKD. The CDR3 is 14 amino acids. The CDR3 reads CAISVGQGSYEQYF. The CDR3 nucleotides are TGTGCCATCAGTGTGGGACAGGGTTCTTACGAGCAGTACTTC.